The sequence of this T cell receptor (beta chain) was determined in a study of CD4 T cells in relation to SARS-CoV-2 and coronaviruses. Study summary: TCR beta CDR3s were sequenced after approximately ten-day antigen culture of PBMCs. Controls used an HIV-1 Nef peptide pool or no peptide. General study findings and limits: Monoreactive clones expanded significantly more to SARS-CoV-2 than crossreactive clones did.

The length of the CDR3 is 14 residues. The V gene's germline CDR1 is MNHEY and CDR2 SVGAGI. Germline trimming cut 5 bases from V and 6 bases from J; bases unmatched to any gene: 4. TCRdb keeps only in-frame clones here, not all; method: immunoSEQ multiplex PCR. The sample holds about 12,000 clones, 69% seen once. About this clone: What it binds is unknown.

The unexposed donors gave CD4+ T cells in 2011-2018, prior to COVID-19. CD4+ T cells were isolated from the cells after less than 13 days of culture. Unexposed-donor CD4+ T cells were probed with SARS-CoV-2 S/N and four cold-coronavirus spikes, cells permitting. Sequencing was carried out using CD4+ T cells from PBMCs, cultured in vitro. V and J are TRBV6-5 and TRBJ2-2; 9 bases match TRBD1. This TCR was sampled from a human donor in good health. The CDR3 reads CASSQGQGSGELFF. CDR3 DNA: TGTGCCAGCAGTCAGGGACAGGGATCCGGGGAGCTGTTTTTT.